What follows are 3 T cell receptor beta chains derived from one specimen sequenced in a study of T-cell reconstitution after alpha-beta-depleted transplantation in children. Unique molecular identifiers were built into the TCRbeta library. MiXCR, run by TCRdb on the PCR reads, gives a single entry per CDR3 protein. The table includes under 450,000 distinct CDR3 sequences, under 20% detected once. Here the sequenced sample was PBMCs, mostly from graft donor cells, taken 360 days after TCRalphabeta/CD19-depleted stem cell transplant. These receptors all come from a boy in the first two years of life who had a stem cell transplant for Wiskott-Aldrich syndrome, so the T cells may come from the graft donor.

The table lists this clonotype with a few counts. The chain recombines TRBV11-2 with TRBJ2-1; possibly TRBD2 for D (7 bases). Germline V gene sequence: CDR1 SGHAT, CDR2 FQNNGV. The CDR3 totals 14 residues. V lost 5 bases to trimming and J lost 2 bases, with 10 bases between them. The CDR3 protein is CASSHGGPYNEQFF. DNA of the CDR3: TGTGCCAGCAGCCACGGGGGGCCCTACAATGAGCAGTTCTTC.

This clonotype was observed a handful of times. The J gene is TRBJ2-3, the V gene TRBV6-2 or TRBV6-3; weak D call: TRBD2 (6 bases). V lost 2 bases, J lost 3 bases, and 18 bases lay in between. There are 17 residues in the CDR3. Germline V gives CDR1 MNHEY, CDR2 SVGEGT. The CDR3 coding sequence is TGTGCCAGCAGTTACGTCCCCCCACGGAGGGAAACAGATACGCAGTATTTT. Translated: CASSYVPPRRETDTQYF.

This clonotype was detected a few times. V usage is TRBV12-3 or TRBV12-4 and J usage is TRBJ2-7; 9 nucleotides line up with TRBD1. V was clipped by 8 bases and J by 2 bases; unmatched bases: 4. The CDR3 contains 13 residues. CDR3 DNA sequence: TGTGCCAGCGGGGACAGGGCAACCTACGAGCAGTACTTC. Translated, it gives CASGDRATYEQYF.